The clone carrying this TCR beta chain was observed a handful of times. The data are from a study of blood T cell repertoires in COVID-19. Study as a whole: Sites across the United States, Italy and Spain contributed samples from acute and convalescent COVID-19. From T cells, B-cell-depleted T cells, or PBMCs came the material, which was cDNA or gDNA.

The CDR3 has 13 residues. The V end lost 5 bases, the J end lost 10 bases, and 12 bases lay between the germline ends. CDR1 is MGHDK, CDR2 SYGVNS, per germline. Sequencing used immunoSEQ multiplex PCR; TCRdb keeps in-frame clones, though not all of them. This sample has around 270,000 clones; roughly 88% occur once, and the top ten carry 3% to 3.5%. Cohort allocation depended upon clinical history that participants reported. A PCR-confirmed or clinician-diagnosed COVID-19 case had contacted exposed participants within 2 weeks of entry. The TCR originated in a woman aged 35 to 49 who had been exposed to COVID-19. The genes are TRBV25-1 and TRBJ1-6; D call uncertain. Input material: PBMCs or T cells enriched from blood (not recorded which). In nucleotides, the CDR3 is TGTGCCAGCAGTACGCCAGGTGGCTCACCCCTCCACTTT. Its protein is CASSTPGGSPLHF.